This TCR beta chain was found in a study of T cells after yellow fever vaccination. Study outcomes and limitations: Most primary-vaccination clones reappeared after the booster (approximately 95% CD4, about 87% CD8). Abundant clonotypes from the bulk population could get into FACS-sorted repertoires as contaminants.

The length of the CDR3 is 13 residues. Germline-derived CDR1 and CDR2 are SGHRS and YFSETQ. For this clonotype: What it binds is unknown. A much more abundant neighbour one base away suggests this may be a read error.

TCR cDNA, made by 5'RACE template switching, carried an added universal primer site and UMIs. TCRdb called the 5' RACE reads again in MiXCR, with one record for every CDR3 protein. The sample comprises fewer than 450,000 distinct CDR3 sequences, 11% of which are singletons, and about 17% rests with the top ten. This TCR derives from a man aged 18 to 29 who received the YFV17D yellow fever vaccine. The sequenced sample was PBMCs, obtained on the day of the first yellow fever vaccination. The gene calls are TRBV5-1 and TRBJ2-1, with D possibly called TRBD1 or TRBD2 (6 bases each). Here the CDR3 reads CVSGLGTRGEQFF. CDR3 in DNA: TGCGTCAGCGGGCTTGGGACAAGGGGAGAGCAGTTCTTC.